The 32 T cell receptor beta chains reported below all come from one sample, sequenced in a study of human T cells and chemical hapten exposure. TCRdb processed the RACE reads anew with MiXCR; each CDR3 protein has one entry. The table includes around 130,000 distinct CDR3 sequences, 10% to 12% detected once. Time point in this sample: patch test 3, about 24 weeks after DPC sensitization. Treatment described: therapeutic diphenylcyclopropenone sensitization with weekly scalp DPC. Sequencing was performed on whole blood, taken in connection with sensitization to the hapten diphenylcyclopropenone (DPC). These receptors were collected from a woman in her forties or fifties with alopecia areata. Some clones in this sample may be carry-over from other donors' samples.

This clonotype was seen a handful of times. V usage is TRBV12-3 or TRBV12-4 and J usage is TRBJ2-4; TRBD1 matches at 7 bases. V shed 6 bases and J 1 base; nucleotides not matched to a gene: 12. The CDR3 is 17 residues long. The DNA for the CDR3 is TGTGCCAGCAGCCCGAGCCCAGGGGGTGGGGCCAAAAACATTCAGTACTTC. Amino acid sequence: CASSPSPGGGAKNIQYF.

V usage is TRBV3-1 and J usage is TRBJ2-4; D gene uncertain. V was pared by 0 bases and J by 14 bases, with 17 bases between. Per germline, CDR1 LGHDT and CDR2 YNNKEL (reference sequence). CDR3 length: 14 amino acids. The CDR3 DNA sequence: TGTGCCAGCAGCCAAGAAACCCAAGAAACCCTTAAGTACTTC. This gives the protein CASSQETQETLKYF. Variable domain in full (rest from reference TRBV3-1 and TRBJ2-4): DTAVSQTPKYLVTQMGNDKSIKCEQNLGHDTMYWYKQDSKKFLKIMFSYNNKELIINETVPNRFSPKSPDKAHLNLHINSLELGDSAVYFCASSQETQETLKYFGAGTRLSVL.

This clonotype was counted many times. The chain recombines TRBV20-1 with TRBJ2-3, with unresolved D. Deletions cut 6 bases from V and 4 bases from J, with 14 bases between. Germline V gives CDR1 DFQATT, CDR2 SNEGSKA (reference sequence). This CDR3 has 13 residues. The CDR3 is CSADWQGPDTQYF. In nucleotides, the CDR3 is TGCAGTGCCGACTGGCAAGGCCCAGATACGCAGTATTTT.

Ten or more counts support this clonotype. The V and J genes are TRBV5-1 and TRBJ2-5; 10 bases match TRBD1. V lost 1 base to trimming and J lost 5 bases; unmatched junction nucleotides: 8. The CDR3 has 16 amino acids. CDR1 is SGHRS and CDR2 is YFSETQ in the germline V gene. The CDR3 spells CASSLRTGTGVETQYF. The CDR3 DNA is TGCGCCAGCAGCTTGAGGACCGGGACAGGGGTGGAGACCCAGTACTTC.

This clonotype was counted a few times. This chain connects TRBV18 to TRBJ1-2; D gene unclear. The CDR3 is 13 amino acids. Germline CDR1 and CDR2: KGHSH and LQKENI. The V and J ends lost 5 bases and 2 bases respectively, with 9 bases between them. CDR3 coding DNA: TGTGCCAGCTCATCGAACAGCAACTATGGCTACACCTTC. This encodes CASSSNSNYGYTF.

This clonotype was counted only a few times. The chain joins TRBV29-1 to TRBJ1-3; 7 bases are a match to TRBD1. The germline V gene has CDR1 SQVTM and CDR2 ANQGSEA. Trimming cost V 6 bases and J 2 bases; bases outside gene matches: 4. The CDR3 sequence is 13 residues long. This CDR3 is CSVGQAPGNTIYF. CDR3 in DNA: TGCAGCGTCGGACAGGCCCCTGGAAACACCATATATTTT.

This clonotype was detected a few times. V gene TRBV5-4 combines with J gene TRBJ2-6; tentatively, D is TRBD2 (6 bases). Germline CDR1 and CDR2: SGHNT and YYREEE (reference sequence). V lost 4 bases, J lost 2 bases, and 16 bases lay in between. The CDR3 has 17 amino acids. Written as DNA, the CDR3 is TGTGCCAGCAGCCGCCCTTCGGAGGGGACTGGGGCCAACGTCCTGACTTTC. Its protein product is CASSRPSEGTGANVLTF.

Many counts were recorded for this clonotype. V gene TRBV6-5 combines with J gene TRBJ1-1; D remains ambiguous. Germline V gives CDR1 MNHEY, CDR2 SVGAGI. This CDR3 spans 15 amino acids. V was clipped by 6 bases and J by 0 bases, with 14 bases between them. Here the CDR3 DNA reads TGTGCCAGCAGCCGCTCAACAAAGGTGAACACTGAAGCTTTCTTT. Protein: CASSRSTKVNTEAFF.

This clonotype came up many times. The chain employs TRBV29-1 and TRBJ2-1; D is unclear. Germline V gene sequence: CDR1 SQVTM, CDR2 ANQGSEA. V was trimmed by 4 bases and J by 9 bases, leaving 13 bases between them. This CDR3 region has 12 residues. The DNA for the CDR3 is TGCAGCGTTGTAGGAGTTTTCGGTGAGCAGTTCTTC. It yields the protein CSVVGVFGEQFF.

The rearrangement joins TRBV7-9 to TRBJ1-1; D remains unclear. Per germline, CDR1 SEHNR and CDR2 FQNEAQ (reference sequence). V was trimmed by 0 bases and J by 4 bases, leaving 6 bases between them. CDR3 size: 13 residues. This CDR3 is CASSLAAITEAFF. CDR3 coding DNA: TGTGCCAGCAGCTTAGCCGCTATCACTGAAGCTTTCTTT.

This clonotype was picked up many times. The CDR3 sequence: CASRLAGARNEQFF. CDR3 nucleotides: TGTGCCAGCCGACTAGCGGGAGCCCGCAATGAGCAGTTCTTC. V is TRBV27 and J is TRBJ2-1; 12 positions agree with TRBD2. Germline CDR1 and CDR2: MNHEY and SMNVEV (reference sequence). The V segment lost 8 bases and the J segment 6 bases; nucleotides outside the gene matches: 5. The CDR3 is 14 amino acids.

There are a few counts of this clonotype. The chain employs TRBV6-1 and TRBJ2-3; no clear D gene. Germline CDR1 MNHNS, CDR2 SASEGT. V dropped 2 bases and J dropped 1 base, with 13 bases sitting between them. The CDR3 sequence is 16 residues long. The CDR3 DNA reads TGTGCCAGCAGTGAACGTGGCCAGGACGGCACAGATACGCAGTATTTT. Translating it yields CASSERGQDGTDTQYF.

The rearrangement joins TRBV10-3 to TRBJ1-1; TRBD1 matches 11 bases. J gave up 5 bases and V 5 bases, and 10 bases lay outside the gene matches. There are 16 residues in the CDR3. Germline V lookup: CDR1 ENHRY, CDR2 SYGVKD. DNA for the CDR3: TGTGCCATCAGTCAATGGACAGGGGGCAGAGGTACTGAAGCTTTCTTT. Translated, it gives CAISQWTGGRGTEAFF.

This clonotype was detected only a few times. The chain combines TRBV7-2 with TRBJ2-7; 13 nucleotides match TRBD2. Looked up from germline, CDR1 is SGHTA and CDR2 is FQGNSA. V trimming: 5 bases; J trimming: 7 bases; junction bases outside the gene matches: 8. The CDR3 totals 15 residues. CDR3 DNA: TGTGCCAGCAGCCCTGGACTAGCGGGAGAATCGGAGCAGTACTTC. It is translated as CASSPGLAGESEQYF.

At least ten counts were recorded for this clonotype. V usage is TRBV7-8 and J usage is TRBJ2-1; TRBD1 aligns across 8 bases. From germline, CDR1 is SGHVS and CDR2 FQNEAQ. This CDR3 is built from 15 residues. The V gene end was trimmed by 5 bases and the J gene end by 0 bases; junction bases not matched to a gene: 3. The CDR3 spells CASSRQGSSYNEQFF. In nucleotides, the CDR3 is TGTGCCAGCAGCCGACAGGGGAGCTCCTACAATGAGCAGTTCTTC.

This clonotype was counted only a few times. The rearrangement uses TRBV6-1 and TRBJ2-7; possible D gene TRBD2, 6 bases. Germline CDR1 MNHNS, CDR2 SASEGT. This CDR3 has 9 residues. Trimming shortened V by 7 bases and J by 9 bases, and 7 bases separated the two germline ends. The CDR3 DNA follows: TGTGCCAGCATGGAGGGGCAGTACTTC. This sequence encodes CASMEGQYF.

The V gene is TRBV20-1, the J gene TRBJ2-5; 8 bases are a match to TRBD2. V was clipped by 3 bases and J by 7 bases; unmatched bases: 13. The germline gives CDR1 DFQATT, CDR2 SNEGSKA (reference sequence). This CDR3 comprises 15 residues. CDR3 nucleotides: TGCAGTGCTAGGACTAGCGTCCGTCTCGGGGGGACCCAGTACTTC. Translation: CSARTSVRLGGTQYF.

In this sample, this clonotype turned up a few times. The V call is TRBV28, the J call TRBJ1-5; tentatively, D is TRBD1 (5 bases). Germline assignment: CDR1 MDHEN and CDR2 SYDVKM. This CDR3 is 15 amino acids long. The V end was cut by 8 bases, the J end by 7 bases, with 21 bases between. CDR3 in DNA: TGTGCCAGCCGAACCCCTCGGGGGAAGGGCCAGCCCCAGCATTTT. Protein product: CASRTPRGKGQPQHF.

In its sample, this clonotype was seen a few times. V is TRBV21-1 and J is TRBJ2-5; TRBD2 is taken as the D call from the table, unchecked against the DNA. TRBV21-1 is classified as a pseudogene. CDR3 size: 14 residues. The CDR3 is CASSERDLQETQYF. The CDR3 nucleotides are TGTGCCAGCAGCGAGCGGGACCTACAAGAGACCCAGTACTTC.

In its sample, this clonotype was seen a few times. The chain uses TRBV9 and TRBJ2-3; 9 bases map to TRBD2. CDR1 and CDR2 from the germline V gene are SGDLS and YYNGEE. Trimming at V came to 0 bases and at J to 4 bases, leaving 6 bases not matched to a gene. CDR3 length equals 16 residues. The CDR3 region is CASSVEGGREPDTQYF. DNA for the CDR3: TGTGCCAGCAGCGTAGAAGGCGGGAGGGAACCAGATACGCAGTATTTT.

This clonotype was seen a few times. V and J are TRBV2 and TRBJ2-7; 8 positions agree with TRBD2. The CDR3 is 14 amino acids. Germline V gene lookup returns CDR1 SNHLY and CDR2 FYNNEI. V was clipped by 9 bases and J by 2 bases; unmatched bases: 9. CDR3 DNA sequence: TGTGCCAGTTCCGGGACTAGGGAAGCCTACGAGCAGTACTTC. Protein sequence: CASSGTREAYEQYF.

This clonotype was seen only a few times. The rearrangement joins TRBV15 to TRBJ1-5; D may be TRBD1 (6 bases). The germline V and J ends were trimmed by 0 bases and 0 bases, with 12 bases remaining between them. Looked up from germline, CDR1 is LNHNV and CDR2 is YYDKDF (reference sequence). This CDR3 is 17 amino acids long. The CDR3 protein is CATSRDIYRDSNQPQHF. The DNA for the CDR3 is TGTGCCACCAGCAGAGATATCTACAGGGATAGCAATCAGCCCCAGCATTTT.

This clonotype has more than one count but fewer than ten. The chain recombines TRBV24-1 with TRBJ2-4; D may match TRBD1 or TRBD2 (5 bases each). The CDR3 covers 14 residues. V dropped 2 bases and J dropped 6 bases, with 10 bases sitting between them. Germline assignment: CDR1 KGHDR and CDR2 SFDVKD. CDR3 coding DNA: TGTGCCACCAGTGATTCAGGGACCTCAAACATTCAGTACTTC. Translation gives CATSDSGTSNIQYF.

This clonotype was observed a few times. V and J are TRBV9 and TRBJ2-1; D tentatively reads TRBD1 or TRBD2 (6 bases each). This CDR3 contains 14 residues. Per the germline V gene, CDR1 is SGDLS and CDR2 is YYNGEE. Trimming shortened V by 1 base and J by 9 bases, and 14 bases separated the two germline ends. The CDR3 DNA is TGTGCCAGCAGCGTATCGGGGGCTAGCCCTGAGCAGTTCTTC. This translates into CASSVSGASPEQFF.

This clonotype was seen a few times. J is TRBJ2-1 and V is TRBV19, with a tentative D call TRBD1 (5 bases). The length of the CDR3 is 14 residues. Trimming took off 3 bases at V and 3 bases at J, with 9 bases between the two ends. CDR1 is LNHDA, CDR2 SQIVND, per germline (reference sequence). The CDR3 DNA follows: TGTGCCAGTAGTATCAAGGGGCTCTACAATGAGCAGTTCTTC. Translating gives CASSIKGLYNEQFF. Full variable domain (outside the CDR3, taken from reference TRBV19 and TRBJ2-1): DGGITQSPKYLFRKEGQNVTLSCEQNLNHDAMYWYRQDPGQGLRLIYYSQIVNDFQKGDIAEGYSVSREKKESFPLTVTSAQKNPTAFYLCASSIKGLYNEQFFGPGTRLTVL.

The V and J genes are TRBV29-1 and TRBJ1-5, with D tentatively TRBD1 (5 bases). Per the germline V gene, CDR1 is SQVTM and CDR2 is ANQGSEA. The CDR3 consists of 15 residues. V dropped 4 bases and J dropped 1 base, with 14 bases sitting between them. CDR3: CSVARREGSNQPQHF. The CDR3 nucleotides read TGCAGCGTTGCTCGCAGGGAGGGAAGCAATCAGCCCCAGCATTTT.

The J gene is TRBJ2-7, the V gene TRBV6-4, with D possibly called TRBD1 or TRBD2 (6 bases each). In germline, CDR1 is MRHNA, CDR2 SNTAGT. V shed 4 bases and J shed 2 bases, with 15 bases lying between them. The CDR3 runs 15 residues. Here the CDR3 DNA reads TGTGCCAGCAGTGTCGAGGATAGGGGGGCCTACGAGCAGTACTTC. Translating gives CASSVEDRGAYEQYF.

This rearrangement joins TRBV28 to TRBJ1-6; no firm D call. The germline V gene encodes CDR1 MDHEN and CDR2 SYDVKM. CDR3 length: 16 amino acids. The germline V and J ends were trimmed by 3 bases and 3 bases, with 12 bases remaining between them. For the CDR3, the DNA is TGTGCCAGCAGTTTTGAGGACCCCTTCTATAATTCACCCCTCCACTTT. Translation gives CASSFEDPFYNSPLHF. The full variable domain, completed using reference TRBV28 and TRBJ1-6, is DVKVTQSSRYLVKRTGEKVFLECVQDMDHENMFWYRQDPGLGLRLIYFSYDVKMKEKGDIPEGYSVSREKKERFSLILESASTNQTSMYLCASSFEDPFYNSPLHFGNGTRLTVT.

The table lists this clonotype with a few counts. This chain uses TRBV6-2 or TRBV6-3 with TRBJ1-1; possible D gene TRBD1, 6 bases. Germline V gene sequence: CDR1 MNHEY, CDR2 SVGEGT. V was shortened by 7 bases and J by 5 bases, with 23 bases between the two germline ends. The CDR3 is made up of 16 amino acids. Here the CDR3 DNA reads TGTGCCAGCAACACGGGGGGCGCTTTTAGTCGGACTGAAGCTTTCTTT. This sequence encodes CASNTGGAFSRTEAFF.

This clonotype was observed many times. The chain recombines TRBV20-1 with TRBJ2-4; unclear D gene. From germline, CDR1 is DFQATT and CDR2 SNEGSKA (reference sequence). Trimming pared 3 bases from V and 0 bases from J, leaving 15 bases between. This CDR3 region has 16 residues. This chain's CDR3 is CSASPSDTLAKNIQYF. CDR3 nucleotides: TGCAGTGCTAGCCCCTCAGATACCTTAGCCAAAAACATTCAGTACTTC.

The chain links TRBV6-5 to TRBJ2-7, with D possibly being TRBD1 (5 bases). The CDR3 is 13 amino acids. Looked up from germline, CDR1 is MNHEY and CDR2 is SVGAGI. Between the trimmed V and J ends, which lost 3 bases and 5 bases, there was a span of 11 bases. The CDR3 loop reads CASSYGQGHEQYF. The CDR3 coding sequence is TGTGCCAGCAGTTATGGGCAGGGCCACGAGCAGTACTTC.

The genes are TRBV24-1 and TRBJ2-2; the D gene is possibly TRBD2 (5 bases). The ends were cut back, 6 bases at V and 7 bases at J, with 8 bases in the middle. The CDR3 sequence is 12 residues long. Germline V lookup: CDR1 KGHDR, CDR2 SFDVKD. The CDR3 sequence: CATSTGIGELFF. The DNA for the CDR3 is TGTGCCACCAGTACCGGGATCGGGGAGCTGTTTTTT.